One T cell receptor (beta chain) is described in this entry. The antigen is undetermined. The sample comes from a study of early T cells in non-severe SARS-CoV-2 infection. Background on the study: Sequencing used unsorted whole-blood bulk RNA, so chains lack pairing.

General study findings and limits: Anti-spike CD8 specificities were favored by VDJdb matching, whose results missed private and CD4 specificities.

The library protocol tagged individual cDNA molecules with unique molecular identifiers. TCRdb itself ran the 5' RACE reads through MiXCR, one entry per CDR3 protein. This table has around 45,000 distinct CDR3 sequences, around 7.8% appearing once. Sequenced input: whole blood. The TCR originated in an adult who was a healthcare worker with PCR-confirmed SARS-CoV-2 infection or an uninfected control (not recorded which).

CDR3 nucleotide sequence: TGTGCCAGCAGCGCAGGGGGCGCGGGCAAAGAGACCCAGTACTTC. The encoded protein is CASSAGGAGKETQYF. This sequence joins TRBV28 and TRBJ2-5, with 8 bases lining up with TRBD1. CDR1 MDHEN and CDR2 SYDVKM come from the germline V gene. This CDR3 contains 15 residues. The J segment lost 3 bases and the V segment lost 6 bases, leaving 9 bases of the junction unmatched.